This TCR beta chain was recorded in a study of post-analysis software for immune sequencing data (dated by TCRdb to the mid-2010s). At the level of the whole study: Recorded disease courses included relapsing-remitting, secondary progressive and progressive-relapsing multiple sclerosis, with some patients lacking subtype annotation. Patient repertoires were compared against about twelve previously published healthy control repertoires from donors aged roughly 6 to 28 years. A subset of samples was prepared in parallel using single-end sample barcoding, then pooled and co-amplified after Illumina adapter ligation.

Here is what the overall study found, with its caveats: The multiple sclerosis patient group was slightly younger than the control group. Direct clustering with F measure revealed strong co-clustering of samples prepared in the same batch, which led to a batch-effect correction. Patients showed significantly higher frequencies than controls for several TRBV segments, among them TRBV5-6, TRBV5-1 and TRBV20-1. Compared with controls, multiple sclerosis patients had significantly lower normalized Chao1 diversity, a finding suggesting substantial peripheral T-cell clonal expansion.

The library was generated by PCR. Sequenced on an Illumina HiSeq 2500. To reduce PCR and sequencing biases, unique molecular identifiers were incorporated into the TCR beta cDNA libraries. Some 500,000 cDNA molecules were obtained per 1 to 10 million input T cells, so each molecule approximated one T cell. The same protocol used for the earlier healthy control dataset was applied to prepare and sequence the patient libraries. Samples belonging to the same batch were prepared together, multiplexed and sequenced on a shared HiSeq lane. Concerning the study's data processing: MIGEC handled the raw barcoded reads, throwing out single-read molecular identifier groups before consensus assembly and CDR3 extraction. VDJtools was used for post-analysis of the clonotype tables, and diversity was normalized by down-sampling every dataset to the size of the smallest sample. In repertoire overlap clustering, CDR3 amino acid sequences, but not nucleotide sequences, were matched to correct batch-related cross-sample contamination. The raw public data were reprocessed by TCRdb itself: fastp quality trimming at Q25, MiXCR clonotype calling, in-frame beta chains only. Each CDR3 protein appears once, grouped with its most common genes and DNA. These V and J calls rely on TCRdb rather than the paper's analysis. This sample is represented by fewer than 850,000 distinct CDR3 sequences; more than 45% of them were singletons. In total, the top ten clones hold roughly 4.4% of the sample.

V ends up 3 bases short and J 0 bases short, with an unmatched junction base count of 12. CDR1 and CDR2 are read off the germline V gene (reference sequence) as SEHNR and FQNEAQ. From the cysteine through the phenylalanine, the CDR3 covers 20 amino acids. The DNA shown is the 60-base CDR3, in frame from base 1. TCR beta repertoires were profiled from peripheral blood of roughly twelve young patients with multiple sclerosis to demonstrate the VDJtools post-analysis software. The patients with multiple sclerosis were children and adolescents between roughly 6 and 17 years of age. This clonotype was observed a handful of times. Its antigen is still unknown. Qualities for individual bases were not recorded, and no much larger clone is one base off.

The chain is encoded by TRBV7-9 joined to TRBJ2-3; 13 bases in the middle match TRBD2. The TCR comes from a girl between 10 and 17 years old with multiple sclerosis. Sequenced: blood. The bases read TGTGCCAGCAGCTTCCTTCTGGGACTAGCGGGGAAAGCTAGCACAGATACGCAGTATTTT. Its protein reads: CASSFLLGLAGKASTDTQYF.